Sequencing of this T cell receptor (beta chain) was carried out in a study of blood T cell repertoires in COVID-19. The trim removed 2 bases at V and 3 bases at J, leaving 2 bases unmatched. Germline-derived CDR1 and CDR2 are SGHRS and YFSETQ. The CDR3 runs to 14 residues. Profiled with immunoSEQ multiplex PCR; TCRdb holds only in-frame clones, not every one. There are about 290,000 clones in the sample; around 92% occur only once, and roughly 11% lies in the top ten. The sequenced sample was peripheral blood. This TCR was recovered from a woman aged 30 to 39 with COVID-19, enrolled during active disease. This chain joins TRBV5-1 and TRBJ2-3; 8 bases fit TRBD1. This CDR3 is CASSLQGETDTQYF. Here the CDR3 DNA reads TGCGCCAGCAGCTTACAGGGGGAAACAGATACGCAGTATTTT.